The 24 T cell receptor beta chains below come from one sample, sequenced in a study of blood T cell repertoires in COVID-19. Repertoires were generated with immunoSEQ multiplex PCR, while TCRdb's copy carries only in-frame clones and drops some. The profile covers a few hundred thousand clones, with roughly nine tenths appearing a single time and 2% to 3% taken by the ten largest. What was sequenced was peripheral blood. Receptor source: a man younger than 35 with active or convalescent COVID-19.

The chain is built from TRBV7-2 and TRBJ2-3; TRBD1 matches 7 bases. J was trimmed by 4 bases and V by 6 bases; bases with no gene match: 4. The CDR3 is made up of 13 amino acids. CDR1 and CDR2 (germline): SGHTA, FQGNSA. The CDR3 DNA follows: TGTGCCAGCAGTCCACAGGGGCCAGATACGCAGTATTTT. This sequence encodes CASSPQGPDTQYF. Filled out from reference TRBV7-2 and TRBJ2-3, the complete variable domain reads GAGVSQSPSNKVTEKGKDVELRCDPISGHTALYWYRQSLGQGLEFLIYFQGNSAPDKSGLPSDRFSAERTGGSVSTLTIQRTQQEDSAVYLCASSPQGPDTQYFGPGTRLTVL.

Here the CDR3 reads CASSIGRSGVSDEQFF. In DNA form, the CDR3 reads TGTGCCAGTAGTATTGGTAGAAGCGGGGTTTCGGATGAGCAGTTCTTC. The genes are TRBV19 and TRBJ2-1; 7 bases map to TRBD2. The CDR3 spans 16 residues. CDR1 and CDR2 (germline): LNHDA, SQIVND (reference sequence). J lost 8 bases, V lost 3 bases, and 13 bases had no gene match.

V gene TRBV5-1 combines with J gene TRBJ2-5; the match to TRBD1 covers 7 bases. The germline CDR1 and CDR2 sequences are SGHRS and YFSETQ. Trimming cost V 4 bases and J 0 bases; bases outside gene matches: 6. The CDR3 contains 15 residues. The CDR3 is CASSRQGTDQETQYF. The CDR3 DNA is TGCGCCAGCAGCCGACAAGGGACAGACCAAGAGACCCAGTACTTC. Variable domain in full (rest from reference TRBV5-1 and TRBJ2-5): KAGVTQTPRYLIKTRGQQVTLSCSPISGHRSVSWYQQTPGQGLQFLFEYFSETQRNKGNFPGRFSGRQFSNSRSEMNVSTLELGDSALYLCASSRQGTDQETQYFGPGTRLLVL.

This chain joins TRBV18 and TRBJ2-1; 9 nucleotides match TRBD2. From germline, CDR1 is KGHSH and CDR2 LQKENI. The CDR3 consists of 16 residues. With V trimmed by 4 bases and J by 8 bases, 12 bases remained unmatched. CDR3 amino acids: CASSLDPGTSPHEQFF. In DNA, the CDR3 is TGTGCCAGCTCACTAGACCCCGGGACTAGCCCCCATGAGCAGTTCTTC.

This sequence joins TRBV4-1 and TRBJ1-1, with 7 bases lining up with TRBD1. Germline lookup yields CDR1 MGHRA and CDR2 YSYEKL. CDR3 size: 14 residues. Trimming at V came to 8 bases and at J to 1 base, leaving 7 bases not matched to a gene. CDR3 loop: CASGAGQTNTEAFF. The CDR3 region has the DNA TGCGCCAGCGGCGCGGGACAGACGAACACTGAAGCTTTCTTT.

V is TRBV10-3 and J is TRBJ2-3; D ambiguous. The CDR3 extends over 12 amino acids. V lost 5 bases to trimming and J lost 2 bases, with 5 bases between them. Looked up from germline, CDR1 is ENHRY and CDR2 is SYGVKD. The CDR3 spells CAISNITDTQYF. DNA of the CDR3: TGTGCCATCAGTAATATCACAGATACGCAGTATTTT.

This rearrangement joins TRBV27 to TRBJ2-7; D remains unclear. V lost 5 bases and J lost 0, with 2 bases in between. CDR1 is MNHEY and CDR2 is SMNVEV in the germline V gene (reference sequence). The CDR3 extends over 11 amino acids. The CDR3 DNA follows: TGTGCCAGCAGTCTCTCCTACGAGCAGTACTTC. Translated, it gives CASSLSYEQYF.

This chain connects TRBV7-6 to TRBJ2-3; D is unclear. From germline, CDR1 is SGHVS and CDR2 FNYEAQ. Trimming took off 5 bases at V and 6 bases at J, with 15 bases between the two ends. The CDR3 totals 14 residues. Written as DNA, the CDR3 is TGTGCCAGCAGCCCGAACAGCCCCTACGATACGCAGTATTTT. Its translation is CASSPNSPYDTQYF. Looking up the rest from reference TRBV7-6 and TRBJ2-3 gives the full variable domain: GAGVSQSPRYKVTKRGQDVALRCDPISGHVSLYWYRQALGQGPEFLTYFNYEAQQDKSGLPNDRFSAERPEGSISTLTIQRTEQRDSAMYRCASSPNSPYDTQYFGPGTRLTVL.

DNA for the CDR3: TGTGCCAGCAGCGCCTTCGTAGGTGACTACTATGGCTACACCTTC. Encoded protein: CASSAFVGDYYGYTF. The chain recombines TRBV9 with TRBJ1-2, with no clear D. CDR1 and CDR2 (germline): SGDLS, YYNGEE. This CDR3 is built from 15 residues. Trimming removed 3 bases at V and 3 bases at J, with 15 bases between.

The chain links TRBV18 to TRBJ1-5; possibly TRBD1 for D (5 bases). This CDR3 has 13 amino acids. The germline V gene encodes CDR1 KGHSH and CDR2 LQKENI. V was trimmed by 3 bases and J by 5 bases, leaving 8 bases between them. CDR3 loop: CASSPGGDQPQHF. The CDR3 coding sequence is TGTGCCAGCTCACCTGGGGGGGATCAGCCCCAGCATTTT.

The rearrangement uses TRBV15 and TRBJ1-3; possible D gene TRBD1, 5 bases. This CDR3 has 16 amino acids. CDR1 is LNHNV and CDR2 is YYDKDF in the germline V gene (reference sequence). Trimming removed 3 bases from V and 0 bases from J, with 12 bases in between. The chain's CDR3 is CATSRDKRFSGNTIYF. The CDR3 DNA reads TGTGCCACCAGCAGGGACAAGCGATTCTCTGGAAACACCATATATTTT.

The chain uses TRBV7-9 and TRBJ2-3; 11 bases are a match to TRBD1. There are 15 residues in the CDR3. V was pared by 4 bases and J by 3 bases, with 3 bases of the junction left unmatched. Germline loops: CDR1 SEHNR, CDR2 FQNEAQ (reference sequence). In nucleotides, the CDR3 is TGTGCCAGCAGCTGGGGACAGGGGGAAACAGATACGCAGTATTTT. It is translated as CASSWGQGETDTQYF.

The genes are TRBV28 and TRBJ2-7; the D gene is possibly TRBD1 (5 bases). This CDR3 has 15 residues. The germline gives CDR1 MDHEN, CDR2 SYDVKM. Trimming took 5 bases from V and 4 from J, leaving 18 bases between them. CDR3 sequence: CASSKGGAAPYEQYF. CDR3 in DNA: TGTGCCAGCAGTAAGGGTGGGGCAGCTCCTTACGAGCAGTACTTC.

V usage is TRBV5-4 and J usage is TRBJ2-3; no definite D call. CDR3 length: 13 residues. Trimming stripped 6 bases from V and 4 bases from J, with 12 bases between. The germline gives CDR1 SGHNT, CDR2 YYREEE (reference sequence). The CDR3 reads CASTSRTSDTQYF. In DNA form, the CDR3 reads TGTGCCAGCACATCTAGAACTTCAGATACGCAGTATTTT.

This chain joins TRBV6-5 and TRBJ2-1; 12 bases match TRBD2. The germline V gene has CDR1 MNHEY and CDR2 SVGAGI. There are 14 residues in the CDR3. After removal of 10 bases from V and 6 bases from J, the junction contained 7 bases not matched to a gene. For the CDR3, the DNA is TGTGCCATCAGACTAGCGGGAGTGGTCAATGAGCAGTTCTTC. Protein product: CAIRLAGVVNEQFF.

The chain has TRBV7-3 and TRBJ2-3; TRBD2 aligns across 10 bases. This CDR3 region has 17 residues. Looked up from germline, CDR1 is SGHTA and CDR2 is FQGTGA. J was trimmed by 1 base and V by 5 bases; bases with no gene match: 9. CDR3 in DNA: TGTGCCAGCAGCCCAAGAGGGCTAGCGGGAGGCACAGATACGCAGTATTTT. This codes for CASSPRGLAGGTDTQYF.

The rearrangement uses TRBV5-6 and TRBJ1-5, with a weak D call TRBD1 (6 bases). The ends were cut back, 3 bases at V and 1 base at J, with 11 bases in the middle. In germline, CDR1 is SGHDT, CDR2 YYEEEE. The CDR3 contains 15 residues. In DNA form, the CDR3 reads TGTGCCAGCAGCTCTACAGGGAAGAGCAATCAGCCCCAGCATTTT. This codes for CASSSTGKSNQPQHF.

Only a few counts were recorded for this clone. This sequence joins TRBV6-5 and TRBJ1-2; D is unclear. This CDR3 spans 15 amino acids. Germline V lookup: CDR1 MNHEY, CDR2 SVGAGI. With 2 bases removed from V and 7 bases from J, the gap between germline ends came to 17 bases. CDR3 nucleotide sequence: TGTGCCAGCAGTTACACAACAGATCCGGTGGGTGGCTACACCTTC. Translation gives CASSYTTDPVGGYTF.

On this clone itself: Other nucleotide sequences from this sample produce the same CDR3. The chain employs TRBV6-5 and TRBJ1-6; 10 bases match TRBD1. CDR1 is MNHEY, CDR2 SVGAGI, per germline. This CDR3 is 14 amino acids long. V trimming: 5 bases; J trimming: 6 bases; junction bases outside the gene matches: 1. The CDR3 reads CASSRDRGNSPLHF. CDR3 coding DNA: TGTGCCAGCAGTCGGGACAGGGGTAATTCACCCCTCCACTTT.

This clone was observed a single time. This chain joins TRBV12-3 or TRBV12-4 and TRBJ1-5; D is unresolved. V lost 2 bases and J 3 bases, leaving 5 bases between the germline ends. The CDR3 totals 13 residues. The CDR3 DNA follows: TGTGCCAGCAGTTTACTTTACAATCAGCCCCAGCATTTT. It yields the protein CASSLLYNQPQHF.

The gene calls are TRBV15 and TRBJ1-5; D is unclear. The germline CDR1 and CDR2 sequences are LNHNV and YYDKDF (reference sequence). With 5 bases removed from V and 6 bases from J, the gap between germline ends came to 11 bases. This CDR3 is 13 amino acids long. CDR3 in amino acids: CATSDGVAQPQHF. CDR3 sequence (DNA): TGTGCCACCAGCGACGGGGTCGCTCAGCCCCAGCATTTT.

The chain carries TRBV6-5 and TRBJ2-2, with a tentative D call TRBD2 (6 bases). CDR3 length: 14 residues. The V gene lost 2 bases and the J gene lost 6 bases, with 10 bases spanning the gap. The germline gives CDR1 MNHEY, CDR2 SVGAGI. The CDR3 sequence is CASSYGGTSGELFF. For the CDR3, the DNA is TGTGCCAGCAGTTACGGGGGGACGTCCGGGGAGCTGTTTTTT.

J is TRBJ2-3 and V is TRBV10-3; 16 bases align to TRBD2. The germline V gene encodes CDR1 ENHRY and CDR2 SYGVKD. The V segment lost 9 bases and the J segment 2 bases; nucleotides outside the gene matches: 11. This CDR3 has 18 residues. For the CDR3, the DNA is TGTGCCATTGGGACTAGCGGGAGGGCATCCAACCCCACAGATACGCAGTATTTT. It encodes CAIGTSGRASNPTDTQYF.

V gene TRBV9 combines with J gene TRBJ2-3; D is unclear. Germline V gene sequence: CDR1 SGDLS, CDR2 YYNGEE. Between the trimmed V and J ends, which lost 0 bases and 11 bases, there was a span of 13 bases. The CDR3 has 13 residues. CDR3 loop: CASSVDLARRQYF. The CDR3 DNA follows: TGTGCCAGCAGCGTAGATCTGGCGAGGAGGCAGTATTTT. Full variable domain (remainder filled in from reference TRBV9 and TRBJ2-3): DSGVTQTPKHLITATGQRVTLRCSPRSGDLSVYWYQQSLDQGLQFLIQYYNGEERAKGNILERFSAQQFPDLHSELNLSSLELGDSALYFCASSVDLARRQYFGPGTRLTVL.